This TCR beta chain was recorded in a study of cytotoxic CD8 clonotypes in ibrutinib-treated CLL. Study summary: The subjects consisted of around eleven relapsed/refractory and roughly 15 treatment-naive individuals, with around 17 IGHV unmutated. Among responders, roughly 24 were partial and 2 complete; after median roughly 68 months, around 15 stayed remitted and some 12 progressed.

Repertoires were generated with immunoSEQ multiplex PCR, while TCRdb's copy carries only in-frame clones and drops some. The sample has approximately 280,000 clones, 70% to 80% seen once. The sequence came from a human donor with chronic lymphocytic leukemia. This sample comprised PBMCs, obtained at disease progression, from a patient treated with ibrutinib.

This CDR3 is CATSAGRTYEQYF. The CDR3 bases are TGTGCCACTTCGGCGGGACGAACCTACGAGCAGTACTTC. The chain combines TRBV5-4 with TRBJ2-7, with D possibly matching TRBD2 (6 bases). Germline values: CDR1 SGHNT, CDR2 YYREEE (reference sequence). CDR3 length equals 13 residues. The V gene lost 9 bases and the J gene lost 2 bases, with 15 bases spanning the gap.